This T cell receptor beta chain was documented in a study of blood T cells in healthy people across ages. Study outcomes and limitations: Diversity estimated from one million T cells was considered an underestimate. Measured against age, TCR beta diversity per million T cells decreased in a roughly linear manner.

The authors ran a second PCR of 7 to 11 cycles using a sample-barcoded 5' primer and a J-beta primer mix. TCRdb re-derived calls from the 5' RACE reads in MiXCR, one entry per CDR3 protein. The sample consists of 1.5 million to 2 million distinct CDR3 sequences, 28% of them appearing once. The V gene's germline CDR1 is DFQATT and CDR2 SNEGSKA (reference sequence). The CDR3 loop spans 18 amino acids. The V gene end was trimmed by 3 bases and the J gene end by 0 bases; junction bases not matched to a gene: 14. As for this clonotype: What it recognizes is unknown.

V is TRBV20-1 and J is TRBJ2-3, with TRBD2 matching over 8 bases. The receptor was derived from a woman in her twenties or thirties in good health. Sequencing used blood. The CDR3 loop is CSASPGSGGRRSTDTQYF. CDR3 DNA sequence: TGCAGTGCTAGCCCGGGATCGGGCGGGAGGCGGAGCACAGATACGCAGTATTTT.